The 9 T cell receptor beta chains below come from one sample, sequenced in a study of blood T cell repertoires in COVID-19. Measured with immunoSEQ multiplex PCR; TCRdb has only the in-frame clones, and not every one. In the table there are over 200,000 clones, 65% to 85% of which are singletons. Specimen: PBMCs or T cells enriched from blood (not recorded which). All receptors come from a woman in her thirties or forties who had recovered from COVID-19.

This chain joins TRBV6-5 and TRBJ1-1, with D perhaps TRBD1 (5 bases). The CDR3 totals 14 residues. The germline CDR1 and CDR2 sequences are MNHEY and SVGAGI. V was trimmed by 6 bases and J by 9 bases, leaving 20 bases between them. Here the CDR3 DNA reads TGTGCCAGCAGCCGCCAGAGTGAAAGGGGTCAAGCTTTCTTT. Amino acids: CASSRQSERGQAFF.

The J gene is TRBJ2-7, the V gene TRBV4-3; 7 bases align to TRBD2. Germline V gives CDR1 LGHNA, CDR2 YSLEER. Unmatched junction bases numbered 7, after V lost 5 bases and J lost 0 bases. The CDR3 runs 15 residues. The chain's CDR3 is CASSVGLRISYEQYV. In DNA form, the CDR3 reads TGCGCCAGCAGCGTGGGACTAAGGATCTCCTACGAGCAGTACGTC.

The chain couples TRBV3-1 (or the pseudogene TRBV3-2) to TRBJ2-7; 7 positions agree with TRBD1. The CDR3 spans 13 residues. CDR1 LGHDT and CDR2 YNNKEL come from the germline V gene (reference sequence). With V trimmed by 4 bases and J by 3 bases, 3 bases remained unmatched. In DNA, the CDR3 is TGTGCCAGCAGCCGGGGACAGAGCTACGAGCAGTACTTC. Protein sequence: CASSRGQSYEQYF.

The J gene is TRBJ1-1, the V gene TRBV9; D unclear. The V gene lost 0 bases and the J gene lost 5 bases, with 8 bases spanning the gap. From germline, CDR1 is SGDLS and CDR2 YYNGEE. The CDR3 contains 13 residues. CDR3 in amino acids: CASSVGGATEAFF. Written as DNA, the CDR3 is TGTGCCAGCAGCGTAGGAGGCGCTACTGAAGCTTTCTTT.

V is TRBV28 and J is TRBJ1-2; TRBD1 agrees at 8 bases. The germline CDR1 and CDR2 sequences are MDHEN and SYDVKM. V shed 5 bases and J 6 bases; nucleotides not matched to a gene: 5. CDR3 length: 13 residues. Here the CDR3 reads CASSPRTGNGYTF. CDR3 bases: TGTGCCAGCAGTCCGCGGACAGGGAATGGCTACACCTTC.

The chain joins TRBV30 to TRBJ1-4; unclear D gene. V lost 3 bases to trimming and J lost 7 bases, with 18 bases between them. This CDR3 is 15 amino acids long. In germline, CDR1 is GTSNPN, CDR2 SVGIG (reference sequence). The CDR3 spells CAWRDLRGEGEKLFF. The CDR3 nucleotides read TGTGCCTGGAGAGACCTCCGGGGAGAGGGTGAAAAACTGTTTTTT.

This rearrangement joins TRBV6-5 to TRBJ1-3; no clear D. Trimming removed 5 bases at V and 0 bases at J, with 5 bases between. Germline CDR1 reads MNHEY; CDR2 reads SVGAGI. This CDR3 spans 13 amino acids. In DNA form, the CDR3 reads TGTGCCAGCAGTCCAAACTCTGGAAACACCATATATTTT. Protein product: CASSPNSGNTIYF.

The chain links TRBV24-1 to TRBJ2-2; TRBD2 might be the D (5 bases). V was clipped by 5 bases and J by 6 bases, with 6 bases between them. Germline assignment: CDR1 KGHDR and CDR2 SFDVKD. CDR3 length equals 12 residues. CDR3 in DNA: TGTGCCACCAGTGGGAGGCCCGGGGAGCTGTTTTTT. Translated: CATSGRPGELFF.

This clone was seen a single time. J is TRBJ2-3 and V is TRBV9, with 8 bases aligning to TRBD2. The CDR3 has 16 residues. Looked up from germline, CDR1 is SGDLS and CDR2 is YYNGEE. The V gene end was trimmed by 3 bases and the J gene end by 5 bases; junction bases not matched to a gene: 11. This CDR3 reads CASSGGTSGLIDTQYF. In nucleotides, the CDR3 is TGTGCCAGCAGCGGGGGAACTAGCGGCCTGATAGATACGCAGTATTTT.